The rows below give T cell receptor beta chains drawn from one sample of a study of human T cells and chemical hapten exposure. Each CDR3 protein gets one entry after TCRdb re-called the RACE reads with MiXCR. The sample holds roughly 180,000 distinct CDR3 sequences, 20% to 25% seen once. Sample: whole blood, taken in connection with sensitization to the hapten diphenylcyclopropenone (DPC). The receptors were gathered from a woman between 45 and 65 years old with alopecia areata. Some clones in this sample may be carry-over from other donors' samples. The CDR3 runs from the conserved cysteine through the conserved F or W. D genes are given only for firm matches. Only part of the rows carry a size: once, few, many, or a class if the clone is expanded.

clone_size	j_call	d_call	v_call	cdr3_nt	cdr3_aa
.	TRBJ2-3	.	TRBV20-1	TGCAGTGCTAGAGGGATAGGGAGGGATACGCAGTATTTT	CSARGIGRDTQYF
.	TRBJ2-5	TRBD2	TRBV5-1	TGCGCCAGCAGCTTGATAGCGGGAGGGCACCAGAAGACCCAGTACTTC	CASSLIAGGHQKTQYF
few	TRBJ2-3	.	TRBV15	TGTGCCACCAGCAAACCTCGAAGGGGCCCAAGCACAGATACGCAGTATTTT	CATSKPRRGPSTDTQYF
once	TRBJ2-1	.	TRBV19	TGTGCCAGTAGCCGCGGGACCCCAAATGAGCAGTTCTTC	CASSRGTPNEQFF
.	TRBJ2-7	.	TRBV28	TGTGCCAGCAGTTTAGTAGGACCTGAGGAGCAGTACTTC	CASSLVGPEEQYF
many	TRBJ2-3	.	TRBV14	TGTGCCAGCAGCCAAGATTGGCGGGGTAGGGATACGCAGTATTTT	CASSQDWRGRDTQYF
.	TRBJ2-1	.	TRBV27	TGTGCCAGCAGTTTCCTCCCCCCCAGACTTTACTCCTACAATGAGCAGTTCTTC	CASSFLPPRLYSYNEQFF
few	TRBJ1-1	.	TRBV10-3	TGTGCCATAAAGGTGGAGGAAGCTTTCTTT	CAIKVEEAFF
few	TRBJ2-7	TRBD1	TRBV10-3	TGTGCCGCCTCCGGGACAGCCACCTACGAGCAGTACTTC	CAASGTATYEQYF
few	TRBJ2-7	.	TRBV29-1	TGCAGCGTTGTTCGGGTAGGGTTCTACGAGCAGTACTTC	CSVVRVGFYEQYF
.	TRBJ1-3	.	TRBV5-1	TGCGCCAGCAGCCCGGGGGGTTTTGACGGGAGCTCTAGAAACACCATATATTTT	CASSPGGFDGSSRNTIYF
many	TRBJ2-5	.	TRBV9	TGTGCCAGCAGCGTTTCCGGGAGCCGAGAGACCCAGTACTTC	CASSVSGSRETQYF
.	TRBJ2-5	TRBD2	TRBV20-1	TGCAGTGCTAGTCCCGCTAGCGGGATTGAGACCCAGTACTTC	CSASPASGIETQYF
few	TRBJ2-1	.	TRBV7-3	TGTGCCAGCAGCCCCCGCCGGGCCTCTAATAATGAGCAGTTCTTC	CASSPRRASNNEQFF